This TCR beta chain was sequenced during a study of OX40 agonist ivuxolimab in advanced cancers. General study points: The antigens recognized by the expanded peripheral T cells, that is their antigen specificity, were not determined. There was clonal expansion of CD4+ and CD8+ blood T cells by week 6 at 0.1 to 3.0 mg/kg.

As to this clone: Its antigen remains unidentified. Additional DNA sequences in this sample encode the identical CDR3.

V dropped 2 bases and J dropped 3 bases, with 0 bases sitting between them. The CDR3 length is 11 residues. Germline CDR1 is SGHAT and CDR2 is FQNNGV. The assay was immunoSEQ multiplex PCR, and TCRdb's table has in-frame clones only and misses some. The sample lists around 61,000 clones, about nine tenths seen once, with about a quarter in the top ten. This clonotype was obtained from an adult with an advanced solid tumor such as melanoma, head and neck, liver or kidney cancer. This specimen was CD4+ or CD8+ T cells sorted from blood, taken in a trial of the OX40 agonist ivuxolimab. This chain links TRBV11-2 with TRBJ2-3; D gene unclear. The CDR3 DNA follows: TGTGCCAGCAGCTTAACAGATACGCAGTATTTT. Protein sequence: CASSLTDTQYF.